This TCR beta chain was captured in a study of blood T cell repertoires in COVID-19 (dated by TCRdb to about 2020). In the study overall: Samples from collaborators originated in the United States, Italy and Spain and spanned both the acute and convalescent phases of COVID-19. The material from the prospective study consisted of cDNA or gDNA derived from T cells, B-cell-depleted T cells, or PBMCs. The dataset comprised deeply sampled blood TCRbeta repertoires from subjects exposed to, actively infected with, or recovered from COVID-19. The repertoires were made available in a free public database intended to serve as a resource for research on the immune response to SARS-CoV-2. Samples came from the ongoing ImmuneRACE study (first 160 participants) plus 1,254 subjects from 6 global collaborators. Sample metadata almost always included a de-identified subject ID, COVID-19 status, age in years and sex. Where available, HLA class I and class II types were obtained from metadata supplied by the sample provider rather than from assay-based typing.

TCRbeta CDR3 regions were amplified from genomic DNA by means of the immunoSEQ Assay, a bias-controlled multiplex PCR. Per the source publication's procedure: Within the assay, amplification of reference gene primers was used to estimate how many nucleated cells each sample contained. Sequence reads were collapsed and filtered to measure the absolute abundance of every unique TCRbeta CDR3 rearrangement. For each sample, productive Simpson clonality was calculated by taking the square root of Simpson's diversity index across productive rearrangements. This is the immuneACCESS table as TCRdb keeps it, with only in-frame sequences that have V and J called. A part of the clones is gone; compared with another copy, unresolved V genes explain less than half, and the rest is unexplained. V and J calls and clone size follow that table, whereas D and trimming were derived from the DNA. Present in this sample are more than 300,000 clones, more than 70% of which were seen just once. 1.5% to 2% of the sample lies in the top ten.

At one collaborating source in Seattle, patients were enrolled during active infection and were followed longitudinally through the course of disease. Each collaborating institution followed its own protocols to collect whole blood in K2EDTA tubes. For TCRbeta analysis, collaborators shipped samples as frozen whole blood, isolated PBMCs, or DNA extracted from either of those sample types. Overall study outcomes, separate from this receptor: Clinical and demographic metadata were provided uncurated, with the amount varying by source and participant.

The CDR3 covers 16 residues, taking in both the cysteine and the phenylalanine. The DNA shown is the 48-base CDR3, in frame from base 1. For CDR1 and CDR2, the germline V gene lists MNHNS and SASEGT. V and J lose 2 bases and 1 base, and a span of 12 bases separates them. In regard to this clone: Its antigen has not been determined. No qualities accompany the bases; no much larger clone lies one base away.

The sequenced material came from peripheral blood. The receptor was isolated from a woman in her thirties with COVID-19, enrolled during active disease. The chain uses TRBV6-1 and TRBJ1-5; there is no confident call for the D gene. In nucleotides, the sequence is TGTGCCAGCAGTGAACTTATCCTAGGAAGCAATCAGCCCCAGCATTTT. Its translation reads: CASSELILGSNQPQHF.